This record covers a single TCR beta chain. Its cognate antigen has yet to be identified. No base quality information exists; no much larger clone differs at one position. These data come from a study of blood T cell repertoires in COVID-19 (dated by TCRdb to about 2020). Context from the whole study: Collaborator samples came from the United States, Italy and Spain and covered acute and convalescent phases of COVID-19. The prospective study material was composed of cDNA or gDNA derived from T cells, B-cell-depleted T cells, or PBMCs. Where available, HLA class I and class II types were obtained from metadata supplied by the sample provider rather than from assay-based typing. A freely available public database, intended as a resource for researchers studying the immune response to SARS-CoV-2, is where the repertoires were released. Deeply sampled blood TCRbeta repertoires from subjects exposed to, actively infected with, or recovered from COVID-19 were included in the dataset. A de-identified subject ID, COVID-19 status, age in years and sex were almost always included in the sample metadata. The samples were drawn from two sources: the first 160 participants of the ongoing ImmuneRACE study, and over 1,000 subjects contributed by 6 global collaborators.

TCRbeta CDR3 regions were amplified from genomic DNA using the immunoSEQ Assay, a bias-controlled multiplex PCR. The original methods were these. Within the assay, amplification of reference gene primers was used to estimate how many nucleated cells each sample contained. Sequence reads were collapsed and filtered to measure the absolute abundance of every unique TCRbeta CDR3 rearrangement. For each sample, productive Simpson clonality was calculated by taking the square root of Simpson's diversity index across productive rearrangements. This immuneACCESS table, as held by TCRdb, lists in-frame sequences with V and J called but not all clones. Of the missing ones, under half trace to an unresolved V gene in checked studies; the others have no known cause. V and J calls and clone size are copied from that table; D and trimming were computed from the DNA. Across this sample there are tens of thousands of clones, with approximately 90% seen only once. The ten largest account for roughly 2.2% of the sample.

Here is what the overall study found, with its caveats: The amount of clinical and demographic metadata varied by source and participant and was provided uncurated.

Its CDR3 holds 14 amino acids, cysteine through phenylalanine. The sequence is cut down to CDR3 DNA, 42 bases in frame from base 1. Via the germline V gene, CDR1 is MGHRA and CDR2 YSYEKL. V lost 0 bases and J lost 10 bases; the stretch between them is 14 bases long. Collaborating institutions collected whole blood in K2EDTA tubes following their own protocols. For TCRbeta analysis, collaborators shipped samples as frozen whole blood, isolated PBMCs, or DNA extracted from either of those sample types. The rearranged segments are TRBV4-1 and TRBJ2-3; a confident D gene designation cannot be given. The sequenced sample consisted of peripheral blood. The receptor was derived from a human donor with active COVID-19. The donor label of this sample is uncertain. In nucleotide form, the sequence is TGCGCCAGCAGCCAAGATCGAGGTCCTATAGCGCAGTATTTT. Its protein reads: CASSQDRGPIAQYF.